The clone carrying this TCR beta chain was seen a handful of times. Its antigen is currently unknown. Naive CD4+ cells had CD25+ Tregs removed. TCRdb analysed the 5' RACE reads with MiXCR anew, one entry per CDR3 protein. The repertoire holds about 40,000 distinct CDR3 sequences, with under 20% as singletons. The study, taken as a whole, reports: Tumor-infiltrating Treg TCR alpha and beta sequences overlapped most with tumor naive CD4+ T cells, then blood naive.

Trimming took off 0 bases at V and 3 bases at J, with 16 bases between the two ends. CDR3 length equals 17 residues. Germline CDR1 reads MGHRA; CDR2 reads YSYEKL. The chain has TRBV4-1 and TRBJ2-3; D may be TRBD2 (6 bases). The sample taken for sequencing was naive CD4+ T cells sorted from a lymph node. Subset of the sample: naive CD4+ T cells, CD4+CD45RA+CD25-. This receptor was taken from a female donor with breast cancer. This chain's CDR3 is CASSQDAGGSATDTQYF. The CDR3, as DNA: TGCGCCAGCAGCCAAGATGCCGGAGGGTCAGCTACAGATACGCAGTATTTT.